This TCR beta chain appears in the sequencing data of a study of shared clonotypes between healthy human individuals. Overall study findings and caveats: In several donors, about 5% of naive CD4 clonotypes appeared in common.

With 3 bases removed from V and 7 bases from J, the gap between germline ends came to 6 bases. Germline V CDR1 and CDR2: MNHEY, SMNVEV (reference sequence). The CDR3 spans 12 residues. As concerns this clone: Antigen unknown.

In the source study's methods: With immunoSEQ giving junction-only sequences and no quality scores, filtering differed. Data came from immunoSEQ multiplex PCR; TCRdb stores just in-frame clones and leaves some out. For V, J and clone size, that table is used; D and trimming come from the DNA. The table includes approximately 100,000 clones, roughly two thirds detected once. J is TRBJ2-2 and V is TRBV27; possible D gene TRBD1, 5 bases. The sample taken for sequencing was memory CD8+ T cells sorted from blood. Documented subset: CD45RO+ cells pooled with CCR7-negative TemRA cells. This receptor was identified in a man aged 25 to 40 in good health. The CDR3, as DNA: TGTGCCAGCAGTTTTAGGGGCGGGGAGCTGTTTTTT. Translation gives CASSFRGGELFF.